The entry that follows covers one T cell receptor beta chain sequence. What this receptor recognizes is not known. Per-base qualities were not stored, and no clone one base away is much larger. CDR1 is given as SEHNR and CDR2 as FQNEAQ, both from the germline V gene (reference sequence). A distance of 8 bases separates the germline ends of V and J, which lose 1 base and 7 bases respectively. The CDR3 measures 12 amino acids from cysteine to phenylalanine. The entry retains the CDR3 DNA only, 36 bases that are in frame from base 1. In Seattle, one collaborating source enrolled patients while the infection was active and tracked those patients longitudinally over the course of disease. Whole blood was collected in K2EDTA tubes by collaborating institutions according to the institutions' own protocols. For TCRbeta analysis, collaborators shipped samples as frozen whole blood, isolated PBMCs, or DNA extracted from either of those sample types.

The sample originates from a study of blood T cell repertoires in COVID-19 (dated by TCRdb to the early 2020s). Regarding the complete study: Samples from collaborators originated in the United States, Italy and Spain and spanned both the acute and convalescent phases of COVID-19. The repertoires were made available in a free public database intended to serve as a resource for research on the immune response to SARS-CoV-2. The material from the prospective study consisted of cDNA or gDNA derived from T cells, B-cell-depleted T cells, or PBMCs. Sample metadata almost always included a de-identified subject ID, COVID-19 status, age in years and sex. Samples came from the ongoing ImmuneRACE study (first 160 participants) plus 1,254 subjects from 6 global collaborators. Where available, HLA class I and class II types were obtained from metadata supplied by the sample provider rather than from assay-based typing. Subjects who had been exposed to COVID-19, were actively infected with it, or had recovered from it provided the deeply sampled blood TCRbeta repertoires that made up the dataset. The research as a whole found: How much clinical and demographic metadata was included differed by source and by participant, and the metadata was provided uncurated.

The immunoSEQ Assay, a bias-controlled multiplex PCR, was used to amplify TCRbeta CDR3 regions from genomic DNA. On the authors' methods: The number of nucleated cells in each sample was estimated by amplification of reference gene primers within the assay. To quantify the absolute abundance of each unique TCRbeta CDR3 rearrangement, sequence reads were collapsed and filtered. Productive Simpson clonality was computed per sample as the square root of Simpson's diversity index over productive rearrangements. This is the immuneACCESS table as TCRdb keeps it, with only in-frame sequences that have V and J called. A part of the clones is gone; compared with another copy, unresolved V genes explain less than half, and the rest is unexplained. The D gene and trimming were derived from the DNA, and the V and J assignments and clone size from that table. The table for this sample lists about 360,000 clones; 86% of them were counted only once. The ten top clones hold roughly 6.6% of the sample.

Recombination joined TRBV7-9 with TRBJ2-7, with a tentative D gene TRBD1 over 6 matching bases. Sample: peripheral blood. The receptor was derived from a woman aged 60 to 75 with COVID-19, enrolled during active disease. The DNA sequence is as follows: TGTGCCAGCAGCTTAGGGACAGCTGAGCAGTACTTC. This yields the protein CASSLGTAEQYF.